A selection of T cell receptor beta chains follows, all from one sample in a study of blood T cell repertoires in COVID-19. Method: immunoSEQ multiplex PCR; TCRdb's copy keeps in-frame clones and lacks some. The table includes 110,000 or so clones, roughly 80% detected once. The material sequenced was peripheral blood. Receptors were obtained from a man in his sixties or seventies with acute or convalescent COVID-19. CDR3s include the opening cysteine and the closing phenylalanine or tryptophan. Fields, in order: J gene, V gene, CDR3 length, CDR3 protein.

>TRBJ1-4|TRBV11-2|15
CASSVEAATNEKLFF
>TRBJ1-5|TRBV25-1|16
CASSGRGSSGNQPQHF
>TRBJ2-4|TRBV7-2|13
CASSQTPRDIQYF
>TRBJ2-1|TRBV7-7|16
CASSLGARGLDNEQFF
>TRBJ2-5|TRBV15|15
CATSRDRAGGETQYF
>TRBJ2-5|TRBV20-1|15
CSASRPSGMAETQYF
>TRBJ2-7|TRBV28|13
CASSFNEADEQYF
>TRBJ1-1|TRBV7-9|15
CASSFTPGMNTEAFF
>TRBJ1-3|TRBV19|14
CASSTQGTGNTIYF
>TRBJ2-7|TRBV5-1|14
CASSLDPSSYEQYF
>TRBJ1-1|TRBV6-5|15
CASSRQGSLNTEAFF
>TRBJ1-2|TRBV30|13
CAWSVSGGNGYTF
>TRBJ2-1|TRBV6-5|14
CASSYSSSSNEQFF
>TRBJ2-1|TRBV7-2|17
CASSLIGGASSYNEQFF
>TRBJ2-7|TRBV18|13
CASAGQGAYEQYF
>TRBJ2-3|TRBV5-1|18
CASSDGTSGGPQGDTQYF
>TRBJ2-7|TRBV7-6|14
CASSPGTSTYEQYF
>TRBJ2-7|TRBV7-9|14
CASSLGGPHYEQYF
>TRBJ1-4|TRBV7-3|16
CASSLNPPGTNEKLFF
>TRBJ2-5|TRBV12-3/TRBV12-4|13
CAIQAGSEETQYF
>TRBJ2-7|TRBV27|16
CASSLSSGDRSYEQYF
>TRBJ2-7|TRBV6-5|15
CASSYSGRAAYEQYF